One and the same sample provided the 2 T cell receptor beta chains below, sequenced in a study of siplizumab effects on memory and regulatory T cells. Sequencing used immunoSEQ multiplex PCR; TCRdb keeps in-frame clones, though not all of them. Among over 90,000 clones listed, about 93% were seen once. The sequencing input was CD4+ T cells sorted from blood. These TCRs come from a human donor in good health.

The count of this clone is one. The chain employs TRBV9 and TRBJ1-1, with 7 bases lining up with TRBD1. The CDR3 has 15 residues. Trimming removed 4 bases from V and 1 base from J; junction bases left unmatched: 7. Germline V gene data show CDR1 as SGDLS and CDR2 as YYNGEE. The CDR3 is CASSFTGAKNTEAFF. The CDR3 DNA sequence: TGTGCCAGCAGCTTTACAGGGGCAAAGAACACTGAAGCTTTCTTT. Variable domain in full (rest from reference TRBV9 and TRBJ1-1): DSGVTQTPKHLITATGQRVTLRCSPRSGDLSVYWYQQSLDQGLQFLIQYYNGEERAKGNILERFSAQQFPDLHSELNLSSLELGDSALYFCASSFTGAKNTEAFFGQGTRLTVV.

The CDR3 DNA is TGTGCCAGTAGTATGGGCGGTAGGCTGAACGAGCAGTACTTC. Translation: CASSMGGRLNEQYF. The chain couples TRBV19 to TRBJ2-7; D unclear. V lost 3 bases and J 5 bases, leaving 14 bases between the germline ends. Germline V gene lookup returns CDR1 LNHDA and CDR2 SQIVND (reference sequence). The CDR3 has 14 amino acids.